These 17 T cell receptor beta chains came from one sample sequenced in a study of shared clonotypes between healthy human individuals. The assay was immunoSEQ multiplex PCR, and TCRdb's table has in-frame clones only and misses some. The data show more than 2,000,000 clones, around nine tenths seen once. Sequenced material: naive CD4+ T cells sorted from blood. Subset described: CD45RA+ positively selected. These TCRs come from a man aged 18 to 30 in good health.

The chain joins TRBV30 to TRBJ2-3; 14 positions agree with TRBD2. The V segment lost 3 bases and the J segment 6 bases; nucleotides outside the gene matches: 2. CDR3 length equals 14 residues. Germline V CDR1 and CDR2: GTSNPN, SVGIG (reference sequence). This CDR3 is CAWSRTSGGDTQYF. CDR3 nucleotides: TGTGCCTGGAGCCGGACTAGCGGGGGGGATACGCAGTATTTT.

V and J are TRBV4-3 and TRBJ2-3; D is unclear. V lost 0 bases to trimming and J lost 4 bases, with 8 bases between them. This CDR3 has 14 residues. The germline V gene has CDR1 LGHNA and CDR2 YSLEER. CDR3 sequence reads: CASSQEPRADTQYF. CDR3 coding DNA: TGCGCCAGCAGCCAAGAGCCACGAGCAGATACGCAGTATTTT.

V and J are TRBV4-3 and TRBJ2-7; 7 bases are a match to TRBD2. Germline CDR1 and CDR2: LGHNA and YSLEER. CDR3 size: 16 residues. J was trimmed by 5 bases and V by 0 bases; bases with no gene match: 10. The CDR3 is CASSQDLGGRVHEQYF. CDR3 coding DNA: TGCGCCAGCAGCCAAGATTTAGGCGGGAGAGTCCACGAGCAGTACTTC.

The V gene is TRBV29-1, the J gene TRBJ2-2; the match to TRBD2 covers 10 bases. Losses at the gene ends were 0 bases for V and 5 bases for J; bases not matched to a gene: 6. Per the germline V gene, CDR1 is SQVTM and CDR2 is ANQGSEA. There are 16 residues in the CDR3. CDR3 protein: CSVEDRLAGVTGELFF. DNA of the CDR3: TGCAGCGTTGAAGACCGTCTAGCGGGGGTAACCGGGGAGCTGTTTTTT.

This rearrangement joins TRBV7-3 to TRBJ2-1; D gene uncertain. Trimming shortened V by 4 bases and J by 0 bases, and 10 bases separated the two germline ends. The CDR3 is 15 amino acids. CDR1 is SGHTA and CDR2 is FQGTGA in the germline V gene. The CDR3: CASSSQGTSYNEQFF. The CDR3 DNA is TGTGCCAGCAGCTCCCAAGGTACCTCCTACAATGAGCAGTTCTTC.

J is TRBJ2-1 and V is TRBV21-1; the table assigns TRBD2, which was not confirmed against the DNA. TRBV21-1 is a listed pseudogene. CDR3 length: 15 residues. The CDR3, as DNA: TGTGCCAGCAACTGTACTAGCGGGGCCTACAATGAGCAGTTCTTC. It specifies CASNCTSGAYNEQFF.

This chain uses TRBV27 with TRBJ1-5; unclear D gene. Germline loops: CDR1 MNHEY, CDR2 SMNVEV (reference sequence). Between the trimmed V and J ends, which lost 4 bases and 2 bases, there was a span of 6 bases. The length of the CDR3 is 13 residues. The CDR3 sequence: CASSSTRNQPQHF. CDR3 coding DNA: TGTGCCAGCAGTTCAACACGCAATCAGCCCCAGCATTTT.

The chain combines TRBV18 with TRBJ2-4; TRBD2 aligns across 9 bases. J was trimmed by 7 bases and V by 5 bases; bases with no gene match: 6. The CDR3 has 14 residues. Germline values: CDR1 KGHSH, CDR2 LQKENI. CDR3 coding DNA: TGTGCCAGCTCATTTAGCGGGAGCCTGAACATTCAGTACTTC. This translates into CASSFSGSLNIQYF. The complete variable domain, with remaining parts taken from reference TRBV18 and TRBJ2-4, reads NAGVMQNPRHLVRRRGQEARLRCSPMKGHSHVYWYRQLPEEGLKFMVYLQKENIIDESGMPKERFSAEFPKEGPSILRIQQVVRGDSAAYFCASSFSGSLNIQYFGAGTRLSVL.

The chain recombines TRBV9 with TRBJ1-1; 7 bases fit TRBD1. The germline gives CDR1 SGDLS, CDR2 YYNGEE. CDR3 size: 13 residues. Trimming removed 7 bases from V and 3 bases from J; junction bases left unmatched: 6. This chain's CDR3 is CASAQGWYTEAFF. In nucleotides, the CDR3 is TGTGCCAGCGCACAGGGGTGGTACACTGAAGCTTTCTTT.

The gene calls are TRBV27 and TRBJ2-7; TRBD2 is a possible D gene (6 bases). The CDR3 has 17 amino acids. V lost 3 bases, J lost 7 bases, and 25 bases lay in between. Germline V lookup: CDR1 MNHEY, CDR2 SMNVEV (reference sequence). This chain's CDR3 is CASSLWSPGKGGGEQYF. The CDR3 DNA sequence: TGTGCCAGCAGTTTGTGGTCCCCAGGGAAGGGAGGAGGGGAGCAGTACTTC.

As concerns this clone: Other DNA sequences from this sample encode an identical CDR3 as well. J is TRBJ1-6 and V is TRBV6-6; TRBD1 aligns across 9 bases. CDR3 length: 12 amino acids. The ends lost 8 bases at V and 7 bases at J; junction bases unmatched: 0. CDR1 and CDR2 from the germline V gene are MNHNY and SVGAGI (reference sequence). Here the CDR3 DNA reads TGTGCCAGCGGACAGGGGAATTCACCCCTCCACTTT. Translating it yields CASGQGNSPLHF.

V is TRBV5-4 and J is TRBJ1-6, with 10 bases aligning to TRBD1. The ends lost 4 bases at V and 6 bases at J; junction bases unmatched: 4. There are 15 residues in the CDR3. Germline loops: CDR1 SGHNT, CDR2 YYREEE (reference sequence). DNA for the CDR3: TGTGCCAGCAGCACCGGGGACAGGGGTAATTCACCCCTCCACTTT. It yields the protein CASSTGDRGNSPLHF.

The CDR3, as DNA: TGTGCCACCCAGGAGACAGGGGGCTGGTCTGGAAACACCATATATTTT. This sequence encodes CATQETGGWSGNTIYF. V and J are TRBV15 and TRBJ1-3, with TRBD1 identical over 10 bases. Looked up from germline, CDR1 is LNHNV and CDR2 is YYDKDF (reference sequence). With 8 bases clipped from V and 1 base from J, the junction kept 8 bases outside the gene matches. The CDR3 runs to 16 residues.

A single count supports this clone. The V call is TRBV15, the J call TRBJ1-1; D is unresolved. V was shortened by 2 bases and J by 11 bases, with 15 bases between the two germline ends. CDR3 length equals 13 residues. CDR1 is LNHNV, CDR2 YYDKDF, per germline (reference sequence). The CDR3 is CATSRFAGGEAFF. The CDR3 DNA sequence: TGTGCCACCAGCAGATTCGCCGGAGGCGAGGCTTTCTTT. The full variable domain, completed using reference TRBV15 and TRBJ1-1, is DAMVIQNPRYQVTQFGKPVTLSCSQTLNHNVMYWYQQKSSQAPKLLFHYYDKDFNNEADTPDNFQSRRPNTSFCFLDIRSPGLGDTAMYLCATSRFAGGEAFFGQGTRLTVV.

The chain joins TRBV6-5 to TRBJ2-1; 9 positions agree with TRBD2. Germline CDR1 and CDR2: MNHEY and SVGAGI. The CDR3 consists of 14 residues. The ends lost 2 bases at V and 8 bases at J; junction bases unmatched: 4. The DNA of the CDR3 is TGTGCCAGCAGTTACGGGACTAGCTGGGATGAGCAGTTCTTC. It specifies CASSYGTSWDEQFF.

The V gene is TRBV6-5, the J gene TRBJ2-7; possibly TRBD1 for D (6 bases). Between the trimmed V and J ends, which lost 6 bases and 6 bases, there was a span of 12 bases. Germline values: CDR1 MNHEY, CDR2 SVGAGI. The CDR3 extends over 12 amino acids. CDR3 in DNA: TGTGCCAGCAGCCGGGACATCGGCGAGCAGTACTTC. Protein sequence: CASSRDIGEQYF.

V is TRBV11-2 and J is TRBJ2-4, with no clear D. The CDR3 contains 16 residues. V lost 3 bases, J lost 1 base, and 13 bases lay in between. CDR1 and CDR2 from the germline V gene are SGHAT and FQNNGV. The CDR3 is CASSFQTSGAKNIQYF. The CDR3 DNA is TGTGCCAGCAGCTTTCAAACATCCGGGGCCAAAAACATTCAGTACTTC.